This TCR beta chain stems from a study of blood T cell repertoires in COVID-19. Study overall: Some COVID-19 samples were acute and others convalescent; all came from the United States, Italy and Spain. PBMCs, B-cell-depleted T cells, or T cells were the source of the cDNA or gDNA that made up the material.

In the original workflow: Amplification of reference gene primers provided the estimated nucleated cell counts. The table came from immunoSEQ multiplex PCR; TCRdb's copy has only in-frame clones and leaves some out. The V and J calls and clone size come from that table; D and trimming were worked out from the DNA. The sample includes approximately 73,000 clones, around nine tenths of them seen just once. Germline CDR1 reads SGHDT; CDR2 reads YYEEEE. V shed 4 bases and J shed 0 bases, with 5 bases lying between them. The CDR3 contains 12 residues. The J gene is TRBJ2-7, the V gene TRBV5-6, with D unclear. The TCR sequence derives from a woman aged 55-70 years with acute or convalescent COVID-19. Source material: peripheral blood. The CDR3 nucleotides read TGTGCCAGCAGCCCCAACTCCTACGAGCAGTACTTC. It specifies CASSPNSYEQYF.